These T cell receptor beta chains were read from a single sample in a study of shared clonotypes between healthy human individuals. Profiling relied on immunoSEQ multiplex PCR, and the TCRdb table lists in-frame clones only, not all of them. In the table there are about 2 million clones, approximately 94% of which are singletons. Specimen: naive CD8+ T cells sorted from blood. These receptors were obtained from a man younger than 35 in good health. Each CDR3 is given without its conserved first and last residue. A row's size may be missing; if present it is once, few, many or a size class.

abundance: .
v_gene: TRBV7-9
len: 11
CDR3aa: ASSTERATEAF

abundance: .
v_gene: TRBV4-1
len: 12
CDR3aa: ASSQVLRVDTQY

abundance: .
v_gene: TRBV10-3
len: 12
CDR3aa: AITTGGGSYEQY

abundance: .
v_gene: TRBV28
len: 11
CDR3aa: ASSLDRTGELF

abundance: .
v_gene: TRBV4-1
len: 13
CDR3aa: ASSQDRGESYEQY

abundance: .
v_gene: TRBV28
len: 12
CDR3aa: ASGLARNGETQY

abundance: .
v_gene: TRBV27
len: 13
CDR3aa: ASTLLAGAPNEQF

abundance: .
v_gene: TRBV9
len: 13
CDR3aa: ASSRGGSGNTEAF

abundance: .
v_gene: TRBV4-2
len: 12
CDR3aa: ASSQPWEGTEAF

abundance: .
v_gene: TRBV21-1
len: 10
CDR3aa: ASSKVRDGYT

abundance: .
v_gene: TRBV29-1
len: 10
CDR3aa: SVEDLGDEQF

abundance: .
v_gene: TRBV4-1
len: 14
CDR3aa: ASSSILAGGYNEQF

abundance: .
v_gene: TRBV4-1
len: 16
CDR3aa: ASSQVSATDIANYGYT

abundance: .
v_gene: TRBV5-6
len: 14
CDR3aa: ASSSPEVADSYEQY

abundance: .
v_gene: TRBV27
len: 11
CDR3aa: ASSQEGLDEQY

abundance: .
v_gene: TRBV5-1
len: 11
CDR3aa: ASSLSPAYEQY

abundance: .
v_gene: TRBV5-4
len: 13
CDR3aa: ASSSAQGNTGELF

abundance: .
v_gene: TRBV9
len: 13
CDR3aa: ASSPISGRSYEQF

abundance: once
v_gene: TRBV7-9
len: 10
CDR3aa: ASRDRGYEQY

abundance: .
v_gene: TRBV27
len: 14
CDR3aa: ASSFSTGPHSYEQY

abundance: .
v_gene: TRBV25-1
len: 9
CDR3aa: ASSDYGELF

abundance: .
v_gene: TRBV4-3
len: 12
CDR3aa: ASSQAGQTFEQY

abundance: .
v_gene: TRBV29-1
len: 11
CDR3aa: SVEPGPNNEQF

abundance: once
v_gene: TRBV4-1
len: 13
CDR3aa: ASSLGGSGYNEQF

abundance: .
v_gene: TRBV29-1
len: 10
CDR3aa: SVEVGSYEQY

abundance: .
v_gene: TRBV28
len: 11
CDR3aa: ASRTPGDSPLH

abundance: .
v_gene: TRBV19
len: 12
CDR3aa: ASSMGTFNEKLF

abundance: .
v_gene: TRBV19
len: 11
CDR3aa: ARGGRGRPPLH

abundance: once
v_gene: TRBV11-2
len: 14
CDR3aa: ASSPRQGSFQETQY

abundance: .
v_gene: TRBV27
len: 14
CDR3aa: ASSSDRALGTGELF

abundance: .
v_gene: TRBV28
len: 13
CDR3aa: ASSVLTGVESEQY

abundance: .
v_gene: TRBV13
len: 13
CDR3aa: ASSPGLAGDHEQY

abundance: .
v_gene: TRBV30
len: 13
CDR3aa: AWSDGVDSNQPQH

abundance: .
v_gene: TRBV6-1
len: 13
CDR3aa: ASSEEGTGSYEQY

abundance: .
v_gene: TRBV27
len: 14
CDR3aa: ASSETGDKRAYEQY

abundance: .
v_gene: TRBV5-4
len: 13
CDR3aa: ASSKDRGGINEQF

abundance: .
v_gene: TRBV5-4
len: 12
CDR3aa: ASRIAGGTYEQY

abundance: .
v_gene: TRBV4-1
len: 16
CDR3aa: ASSQEREVTSSYNEQF

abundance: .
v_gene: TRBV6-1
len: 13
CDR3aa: ASSEVRGAYNEQF

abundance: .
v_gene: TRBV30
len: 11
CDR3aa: AWSVATNVEQF

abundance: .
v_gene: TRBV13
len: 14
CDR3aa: ASSLGLAESSYEQY

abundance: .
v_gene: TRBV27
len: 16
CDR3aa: ASSSLGHGPYSNQPQH

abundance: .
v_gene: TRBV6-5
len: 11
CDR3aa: ATRMGRNTEAF

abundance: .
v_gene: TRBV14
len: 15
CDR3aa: ASSQYRRTFKNQPQH

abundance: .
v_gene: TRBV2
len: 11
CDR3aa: ASTPAGGSPLH

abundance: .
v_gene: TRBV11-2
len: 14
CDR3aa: ASRPSLAGVDNEQF

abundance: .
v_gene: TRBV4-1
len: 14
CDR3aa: ASSQGGMGDRDWQF

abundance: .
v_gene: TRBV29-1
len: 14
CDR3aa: SVEDPPGLAVETQY

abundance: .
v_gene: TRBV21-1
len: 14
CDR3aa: ASSKDVPRFNYGYT

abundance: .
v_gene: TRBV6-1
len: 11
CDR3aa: ASSNRMTGELF

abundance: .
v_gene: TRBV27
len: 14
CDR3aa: ASSPSSGEALYEQY

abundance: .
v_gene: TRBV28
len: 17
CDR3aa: ASSSPPGSSGVDTDTQY

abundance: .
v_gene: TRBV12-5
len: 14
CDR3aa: ASGLGQFERQETQY